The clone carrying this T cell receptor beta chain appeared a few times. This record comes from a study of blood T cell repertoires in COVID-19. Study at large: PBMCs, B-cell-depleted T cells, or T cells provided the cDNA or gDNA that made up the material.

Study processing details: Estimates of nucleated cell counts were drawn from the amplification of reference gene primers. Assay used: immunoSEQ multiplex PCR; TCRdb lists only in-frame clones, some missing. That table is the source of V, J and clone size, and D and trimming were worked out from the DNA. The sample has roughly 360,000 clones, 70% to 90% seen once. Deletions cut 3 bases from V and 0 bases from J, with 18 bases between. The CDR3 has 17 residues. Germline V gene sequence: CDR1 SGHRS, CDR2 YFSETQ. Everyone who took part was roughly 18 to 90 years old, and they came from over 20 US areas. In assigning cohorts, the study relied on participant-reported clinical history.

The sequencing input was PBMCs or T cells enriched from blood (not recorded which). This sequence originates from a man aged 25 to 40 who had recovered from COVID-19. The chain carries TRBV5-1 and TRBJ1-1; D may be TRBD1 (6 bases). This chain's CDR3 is CASSSLPQTGLNTEAFF. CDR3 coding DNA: TGCGCCAGCAGCTCCCTACCTCAGACAGGCCTGAACACTGAAGCTTTCTTT.